The 30 T cell receptor beta chains in this list originate from one sample, sequenced in a study of long-term antiretroviral therapy in people with HIV. Survey-level immunoSEQ v3.0 assays were run. Sequencing used immunoSEQ multiplex PCR; TCRdb keeps in-frame clones, though not all of them. The table includes 15,000 to 20,000 clones, over 75% detected once. Sequencing used unsorted PBMCs, obtained less than 2.2 years before starting antiretroviral therapy. Every receptor here comes from a man aged 25 to 40 with HIV.

CDR3 in amino acids: CASSQDGTGGGLYGYTF. DNA for the CDR3: TGCGCCAGCAGCCAAGATGGTACAGGGGGCGGGCTTTATGGCTACACCTTC. The rearrangement joins TRBV4-3 to TRBJ1-2; 9 bases are a match to TRBD1. Trimming took 0 bases from V and 5 from J; bases not matched to a gene: 10. The germline gives CDR1 LGHNA, CDR2 YSLEER. This CDR3 has 17 amino acids.

In regard to this clone: One base separates it from a far larger clone, so it is likely a read error. Other DNA variants within this sample encode the same CDR3. The chain carries TRBV5-4 and TRBJ2-7; the match to TRBD2 covers 10 bases. Germline CDR1 and CDR2: SGHNT and YYREEE (reference sequence). J was trimmed by 1 base and V by 2 bases; bases with no gene match: 3. This CDR3 is 15 amino acids long. The CDR3 region has the DNA TGTGCCAGCAGCTTTAGCGGGGGGCCATCCTACGAGCAGTACTTC. Translation gives CASSFSGGPSYEQYF. Looking up the rest from reference TRBV5-4 and TRBJ2-7 gives the full variable domain: ETGVTQSPTHLIKTRGQQVTLRCSSQSGHNTVSWYQQALGQGPQFIFQYYREEENGRGNFPPRFSGLQFPNYSSELNVNALELDDSALYLCASSFSGGPSYEQYFGPGTRLTVT.

The rearrangement joins TRBV5-1 to TRBJ2-5; a weak D match, TRBD1 (6 bases). The V end lost 4 bases, the J end lost 2 bases, and 15 bases lay between the germline ends. Germline V lookup: CDR1 SGHRS, CDR2 YFSETQ. This CDR3 is built from 15 residues. CDR3 in amino acids: CASSVTTGHQETQYF. The CDR3, as DNA: TGCGCCAGCAGCGTGACGACGGGACATCAAGAGACCCAGTACTTC.

The chain links TRBV5-1 to TRBJ2-7; 12 bases map to TRBD1. The CDR3 sequence is 16 residues long. Trimming at V came to 4 bases and at J to 2 bases, leaving 7 bases not matched to a gene. CDR1 is SGHRS and CDR2 is YFSETQ in the germline V gene. The CDR3 spells CASSLRGQGAAYEQYF. As DNA, the CDR3 is TGCGCCAGCAGCCTGAGGGGACAGGGGGCGGCCTACGAGCAGTACTTC.

The chain couples TRBV12-5 to TRBJ1-1; D gene uncertain. The CDR3 is 13 residues long. Germline V gene data show CDR1 as LGHNT and CDR2 as FRNRAP. The ends were cut back, 0 bases at V and 5 bases at J, with 7 bases in the middle. The CDR3 nucleotides are TGTGCTAGTGGTTTGGTAGGCTCAACTGAAGCTTTCTTT. This sequence encodes CASGLVGSTEAFF.

This clone turned up a few times. The V and J genes are TRBV10-1 and TRBJ2-2; D gene unclear. Germline V lookup: CDR1 WNHNN, CDR2 SYGVQD (reference sequence). Trimming took off 11 bases at V and 7 bases at J, with 14 bases between the two ends. This CDR3 has 12 residues. This chain's CDR3 is CAPQSPGGELFF. The CDR3 bases are TGCGCCCCACAAAGCCCGGGCGGGGAGCTGTTTTTT.

A single count supports this clone. V usage is TRBV20-1 and J usage is TRBJ2-1; D is uncertain. The germline V gene encodes CDR1 DFQATT and CDR2 SNEGSKA (reference sequence). The CDR3 is made up of 11 amino acids. V lost 4 bases and J lost 4, with 5 bases in between. The CDR3 sequence is CSATEYNEQFF. The CDR3 DNA reads as TGCAGTGCTACCGAATACAATGAGCAGTTCTTC.

The rearrangement joins TRBV30 to TRBJ2-7; no reliable D call. CDR1 is GTSNPN, CDR2 SVGIG, per germline (reference sequence). The CDR3 runs to 11 residues. V lost 2 bases and J 10 bases, leaving 12 bases between the germline ends. The CDR3 DNA follows: TGTGCCTGGAGTTTAACCCAGGACCAGTACTTC. Protein: CAWSLTQDQYF.

The CDR3 DNA is TGTGCCAGCAGCTCCCGCACGAGGACTGAAGCTTTCTTT. Translating it yields CASSSRTRTEAFF. This rearrangement joins TRBV9 to TRBJ1-1, with D unclear. V lost 4 bases and J 5 bases, leaving 12 bases between the germline ends. CDR1 is SGDLS and CDR2 is YYNGEE in the germline V gene. The CDR3 has 13 amino acids.

The sample holds one count of this clone. This sequence joins TRBV7-9 and TRBJ2-1; D unclear. Trimming cost V 5 bases and J 0 bases, with 5 bases left between them. This CDR3 comprises 13 residues. In germline, CDR1 is SEHNR, CDR2 FQNEAQ (reference sequence). Written as DNA, the CDR3 is TGTGCCAGCAGCCCGAGCTCCTACAATGAGCAGTTCTTC. As protein: CASSPSSYNEQFF.

The chain has TRBV5-4 and TRBJ2-2; 8 bases align to TRBD2. Trimming at V came to 6 bases and at J to 3 bases, leaving 7 bases not matched to a gene. The germline V gene has CDR1 SGHNT and CDR2 YYREEE (reference sequence). The length of the CDR3 is 15 residues. CDR3 nucleotides: TGTGCCAGCAACCCCGGGGGGGCTTACACCGGGGAGCTGTTTTTT. It codes for CASNPGGAYTGELFF.

V usage is TRBV7-9 and J usage is TRBJ2-5; D could derive from TRBD1 or TRBD2 (5 bases each). Germline CDR1 reads SEHNR; CDR2 reads FQNEAQ (reference sequence). The CDR3 covers 13 residues. V dropped 10 bases and J dropped 2 bases, with 14 bases sitting between them. CDR3 coding DNA: TGTGCCATCAGAGGGACGGTTCAAGAGACCCAGTACTTC. Amino acids: CAIRGTVQETQYF.

This clone was counted a single time. The chain employs TRBV18 and TRBJ2-3, with TRBD2 as a possible D gene (6 bases). Germline CDR1 reads KGHSH; CDR2 reads LQKENI. The ends were cut back, 0 bases at V and 1 base at J, with 14 bases in the middle. The CDR3 covers 17 residues. The CDR3 here is CASSPPSTGVRTDTQYF. The CDR3 DNA reads TGTGCCAGCTCACCACCTTCTACGGGGGTTCGCACAGATACGCAGTATTTT.

The V call is TRBV5-1, the J call TRBJ2-1, with D possibly being TRBD1 (6 bases). The CDR3 has 14 amino acids. The V gene lost 3 bases and the J gene lost 9 bases, with 16 bases spanning the gap. The V gene's germline CDR1 is SGHRS and CDR2 YFSETQ. CDR3 nucleotide sequence: TGCGCCAGCAGCTGGAAGGACAGTGATGGTGAGCAGTTCTTC. Protein sequence: CASSWKDSDGEQFF.

The CDR3 DNA sequence: TGTGCCAGCAGCTTAGGGGACAATGGAGAAGCTTTCTTT. Translated, it gives CASSLGDNGEAFF. V usage is TRBV7-9 and J usage is TRBJ1-1, with D maybe TRBD1 (6 bases). CDR3 length: 13 amino acids. CDR1 and CDR2 from the germline V gene are SEHNR and FQNEAQ (reference sequence). The V end was cut by 1 base, the J end by 8 bases, with 11 bases between.

The chain uses TRBV5-4 and TRBJ1-2; 7 positions agree with TRBD1. Germline V gives CDR1 SGHNT, CDR2 YYREEE (reference sequence). This CDR3 is built from 13 residues. V gave up 6 bases and J gave up 5 bases; unmatched junction bases: 7. The DNA of the CDR3 is TGTGCCAGCACCCGAACAGGGGAATATGGCTACACCTTC. Translated: CASTRTGEYGYTF.

J is TRBJ2-4 and V is TRBV7-2; D is unclear. Trimming removed 5 bases at V and 0 bases at J, with 14 bases between. CDR3 length equals 16 residues. From germline, CDR1 is SGHTA and CDR2 FQGNSA. The CDR3 is CASSQSASKAKNIQYF. The CDR3 nucleotides read TGTGCCAGCAGCCAATCCGCATCGAAAGCCAAAAACATTCAGTACTTC.

The V call is TRBV19, the J call TRBJ2-2; D is uncertain. The CDR3 loop spans 12 amino acids. Germline V gives CDR1 LNHDA, CDR2 SQIVND (reference sequence). V gave up 3 bases and J gave up 5 bases, with 4 bases separating them. CDR3 amino acids: CASSMRTGELFF. In DNA form, the CDR3 reads TGTGCCAGTAGTATGAGGACCGGGGAGCTGTTTTTT. Filled out from reference TRBV19 and TRBJ2-2, the complete variable domain reads DGGITQSPKYLFRKEGQNVTLSCEQNLNHDAMYWYRQDPGQGLRLIYYSQIVNDFQKGDIAEGYSVSREKKESFPLTVTSAQKNPTAFYLCASSMRTGELFFGEGSRLTVL.

V and J are TRBV7-9 and TRBJ2-7; D is ambiguous. The CDR3 extends over 11 amino acids. V was trimmed by 0 bases and J by 6 bases, leaving 3 bases between them. Germline loops: CDR1 SEHNR, CDR2 FQNEAQ (reference sequence). The CDR3, as DNA: TGTGCCAGCAGCTTAGCCCGCGAGCAGTACTTC. Its protein product is CASSLAREQYF.

This chain connects TRBV7-6 to TRBJ1-1, with 8 positions matching TRBD1. V dropped 6 bases and J dropped 1; count of bases not matched to a gene: 4. In germline, CDR1 is SGHVS, CDR2 FNYEAQ. This CDR3 is 14 amino acids long. CDR3 DNA: TGTGCCAGCAGGCAGGGGGCGGAGAACACTGAAGCTTTCTTT. It yields the protein CASRQGAENTEAFF.

This clone occurred a few times. This chain links TRBV11-3 with TRBJ2-7; 7 bases line up with TRBD2. J gave up 5 bases and V 5 bases, and 6 bases lay outside the gene matches. Germline CDR1 reads SGHNT; CDR2 reads YENEEA. The CDR3 is 13 residues long. CDR3 amino acids: CASSPRGGDEQYF. Written as DNA, the CDR3 is TGTGCCAGCAGCCCCCGTGGGGGGGACGAGCAGTACTTC.

The J gene is TRBJ2-5, the V gene TRBV4-1, with 13 bases fitting TRBD2. In germline, CDR1 is MGHRA, CDR2 YSYEKL. CDR3 length: 16 residues. V trimming: 0 bases; J trimming: 7 bases; junction bases outside the gene matches: 5. The CDR3 DNA follows: TGCGCCAGCAGCCAAGATCCGGGGACTAGCGGGATGACCCAGTACTTC. Translated: CASSQDPGTSGMTQYF.

V usage is TRBV5-1 and J usage is TRBJ2-5; 15 bases align to TRBD2. The germline gives CDR1 SGHRS, CDR2 YFSETQ. V lost 3 bases, J lost 4 bases, and 7 bases stayed unmatched. The CDR3 extends over 17 amino acids. The CDR3 nucleotides read TGCGCCAGCAGCTCCGGACTAGCGGGGGGGCCTGGAGAGACCCAGTACTTC. This gives the protein CASSSGLAGGPGETQYF.

The chain joins TRBV30 to TRBJ2-1, with D uncertain. CDR3 size: 13 residues. The germline V and J ends were trimmed by 1 base and 3 bases, with 7 bases remaining between them. Per germline, CDR1 GTSNPN and CDR2 SVGIG (reference sequence). CDR3 amino acids: CAWSGTYYNEQFF. The CDR3, as DNA: TGTGCCTGGAGTGGTACCTACTACAATGAGCAGTTCTTC.

A single count supports this clone. This chain connects TRBV5-8 to TRBJ1-5, with D perhaps TRBD1 (5 bases). CDR1 SGHTS and CDR2 YDEGEE come from the germline V gene. Trimming left V 0 bases short and J 11 bases short, with 15 bases between. The CDR3 consists of 14 residues. The CDR3 DNA is TGTGCCAGCAGCTTGGGACGGACCGCCAGGGCCCAGCATTTT. Protein product: CASSLGRTARAQHF.

The V and J genes are TRBV10-2 and TRBJ2-2, with 7 bases matching TRBD1. Looked up from germline, CDR1 is WSHSY and CDR2 is SAAADI. Trimming at V came to 7 bases and at J to 5 bases, leaving 4 bases not matched to a gene. The CDR3 is 13 amino acids. CDR3 region: CASKQGRTGELFF. The CDR3 DNA sequence: TGCGCCAGCAAACAGGGGCGAACCGGGGAGCTGTTTTTT.

CDR3 DNA: TGTGCCAGCAGCCACATCAACAGGGGGAGTAATGAAAAACTGTTTTTT. Protein product: CASSHINRGSNEKLFF. The V call is TRBV7-2, the J call TRBJ1-4, with 8 bases aligning to TRBD1. Losses at the gene ends were 5 bases for V and 4 bases for J; bases not matched to a gene: 9. Germline V gives CDR1 SGHTA, CDR2 FQGNSA. The CDR3 runs to 16 residues.

V is TRBV2 and J is TRBJ2-5; no definite D call. V gave up 0 bases and J gave up 4 bases, with 9 bases separating them. This CDR3 is 14 amino acids long. Looked up from germline, CDR1 is SNHLY and CDR2 is FYNNEI. This CDR3 reads CASSEAALAETQYF. Here the CDR3 DNA reads TGTGCCAGCAGTGAAGCGGCTTTAGCAGAGACCCAGTACTTC.

The chain carries TRBV30 and TRBJ2-1; D is unclear. CDR1 is GTSNPN and CDR2 is SVGIG in the germline V gene (reference sequence). V was shortened by 0 bases and J by 10 bases, with 4 bases between the two germline ends. The CDR3 totals 10 residues. Here the CDR3 DNA reads TGTGCCTGGAGTGTCCGGGAGCAGTTCTTC. Protein: CAWSVREQFF.

The chain combines TRBV6-4 with TRBJ2-5; TRBD1 agrees at 9 bases. This CDR3 is built from 13 residues. V lost 2 bases and J lost 6; bases outside the gene matches: 1. Looked up from germline, CDR1 is MRHNA and CDR2 is SNTAGT. DNA for the CDR3: TGTGCCAGCAGTGACGGACAGGGGAAGACCCAGTACTTC. Protein: CASSDGQGKTQYF.